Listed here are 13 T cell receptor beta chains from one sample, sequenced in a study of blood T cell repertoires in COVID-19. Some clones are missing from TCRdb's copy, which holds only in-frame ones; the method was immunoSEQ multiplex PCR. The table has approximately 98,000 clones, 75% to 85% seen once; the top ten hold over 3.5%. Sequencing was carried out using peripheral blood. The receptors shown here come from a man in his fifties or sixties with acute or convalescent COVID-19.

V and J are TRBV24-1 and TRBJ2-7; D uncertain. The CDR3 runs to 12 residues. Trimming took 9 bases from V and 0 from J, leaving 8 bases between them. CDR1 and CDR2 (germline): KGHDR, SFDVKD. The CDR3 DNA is TGTGCCACCGAGGATAGCTCCTACGAGCAGTACTTC. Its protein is CATEDSSYEQYF.

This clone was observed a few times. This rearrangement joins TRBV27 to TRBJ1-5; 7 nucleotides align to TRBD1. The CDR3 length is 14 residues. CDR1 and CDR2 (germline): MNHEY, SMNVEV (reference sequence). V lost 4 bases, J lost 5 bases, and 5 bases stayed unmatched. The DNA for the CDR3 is TGTGCCAGCAGTTGGGGCCAGGGGGATCAGCCCCAGCATTTT. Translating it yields CASSWGQGDQPQHF.

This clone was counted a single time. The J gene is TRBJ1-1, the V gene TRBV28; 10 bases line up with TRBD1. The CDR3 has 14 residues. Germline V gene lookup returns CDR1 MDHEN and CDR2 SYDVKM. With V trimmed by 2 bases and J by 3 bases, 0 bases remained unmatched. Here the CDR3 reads CASSLGQGDTEAFF. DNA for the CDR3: TGTGCCAGCAGTTTAGGACAGGGGGACACTGAAGCTTTCTTT. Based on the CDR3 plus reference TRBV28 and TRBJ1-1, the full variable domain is DVKVTQSSRYLVKRTGEKVFLECVQDMDHENMFWYRQDPGLGLRLIYFSYDVKMKEKGDIPEGYSVSREKKERFSLILESASTNQTSMYLCASSLGQGDTEAFFGQGTRLTVV.

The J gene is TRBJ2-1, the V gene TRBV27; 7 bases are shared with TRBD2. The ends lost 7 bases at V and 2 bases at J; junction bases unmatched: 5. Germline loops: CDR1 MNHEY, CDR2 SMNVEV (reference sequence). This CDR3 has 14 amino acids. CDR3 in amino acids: CASTPGTTYNEQFF. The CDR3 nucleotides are TGTGCCAGCACGCCAGGGACTACCTACAATGAGCAGTTCTTC.

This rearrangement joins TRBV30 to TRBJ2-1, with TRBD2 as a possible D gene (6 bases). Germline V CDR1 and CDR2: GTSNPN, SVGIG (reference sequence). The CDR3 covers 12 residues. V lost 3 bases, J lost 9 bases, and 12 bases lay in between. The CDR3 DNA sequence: TGTGCCTGGAGCGGAGGGAAAAGTGAGCAGTTCTTC. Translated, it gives CAWSGGKSEQFF.

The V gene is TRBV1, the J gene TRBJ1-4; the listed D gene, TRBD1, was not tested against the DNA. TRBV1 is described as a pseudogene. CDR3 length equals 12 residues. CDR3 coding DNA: TGCACCCAGGAGAACCACAGGGAAAAACTGTTTTTT. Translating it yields CTQENHREKLFF.

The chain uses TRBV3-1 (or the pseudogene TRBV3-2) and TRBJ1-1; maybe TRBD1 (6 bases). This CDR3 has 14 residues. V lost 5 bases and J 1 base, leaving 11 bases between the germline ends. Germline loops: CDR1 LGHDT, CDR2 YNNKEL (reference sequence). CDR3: CASSSDSTNTEAFF. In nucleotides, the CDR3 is TGTGCCAGCAGCTCGGACAGCACGAACACTGAAGCTTTCTTT.

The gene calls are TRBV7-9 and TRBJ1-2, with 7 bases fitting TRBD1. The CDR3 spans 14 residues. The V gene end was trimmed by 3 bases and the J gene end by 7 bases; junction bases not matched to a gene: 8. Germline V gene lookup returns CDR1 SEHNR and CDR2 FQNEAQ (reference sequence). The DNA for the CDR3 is TGTGCCAGCAGCTTTGGGGACAGAATCGGTGGCTACACCTTC. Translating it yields CASSFGDRIGGYTF.

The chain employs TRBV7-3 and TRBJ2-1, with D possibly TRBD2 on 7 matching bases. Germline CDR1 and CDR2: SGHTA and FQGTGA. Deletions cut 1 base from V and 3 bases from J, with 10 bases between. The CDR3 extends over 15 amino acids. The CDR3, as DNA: TGTGCCAGCAGCTTAAAGGGGGGGCTCTACAATGAGCAGTTCTTC. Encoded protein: CASSLKGGLYNEQFF.

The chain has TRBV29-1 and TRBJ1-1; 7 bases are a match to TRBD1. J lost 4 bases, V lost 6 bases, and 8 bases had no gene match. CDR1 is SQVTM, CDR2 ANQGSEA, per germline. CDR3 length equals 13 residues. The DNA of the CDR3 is TGCAGCGTCAAGGCAGCAGGGGGCACTGAAGCTTTCTTT. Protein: CSVKAAGGTEAFF.

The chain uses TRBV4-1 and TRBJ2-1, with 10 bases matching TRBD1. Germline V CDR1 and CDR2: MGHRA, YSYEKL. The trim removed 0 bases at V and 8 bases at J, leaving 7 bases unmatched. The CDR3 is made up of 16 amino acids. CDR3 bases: TGCGCCAGCAGCCAAGATCGCGGGACAGGGGTCCATGAGCAGTTCTTC. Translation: CASSQDRGTGVHEQFF.

In DNA form, the CDR3 reads TGTGCCAGCAGCTTAGGGGCCTCCTACGAGCAGTACTTC. It specifies CASSLGASYEQYF. The chain couples TRBV11-3 to TRBJ2-7, with no clear D. Germline V gene sequence: CDR1 SGHNT, CDR2 YENEEA. The V and J ends lost 1 base and 0 bases respectively, with 4 bases between them. This CDR3 has 13 residues.

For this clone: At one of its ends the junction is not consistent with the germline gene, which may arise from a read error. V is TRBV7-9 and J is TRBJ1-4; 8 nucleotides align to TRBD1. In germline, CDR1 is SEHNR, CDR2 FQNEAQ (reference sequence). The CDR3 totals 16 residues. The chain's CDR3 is CASSPGQGRPNEKLFF. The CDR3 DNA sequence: TGTGCCAGCAGCCCCGGACAGGGACGCCCTAACGAAAAACTGTTTTTT.